This TCR beta chain appears in the sequencing data of a study of monozygotic twins with inflammatory bowel disease. CDR3 length equals 14 residues. The V gene's germline CDR1 is SEHNR and CDR2 FQNEAQ (reference sequence). Total RNA input per TCR library was approximately 3.5 ug. cDNA for TCRalpha and TCRbeta was amplified by nested PCRs of roughly 15 then approximately 9 cycles. TCRdb reprocessed the 5' RACE reads; each CDR3 protein has one entry and no DNA is given. The listing records approximately 160,000 distinct CDR3 sequences. From whole blood, total RNA was isolated without any sorting of T cells.

The material sequenced was blood. This TCR was sampled from a human donor with ulcerative colitis or Crohn's disease, or a healthy co-twin of an affected twin (not recorded which). The chain couples TRBV7-9 to TRBJ2-2; no DNA is available, so the TRBD1 call from TCRdb remains unchecked. CDR3 protein: CASRRQGEAGELFF.